The source of this T cell receptor beta chain is a study of CD8+CD57+ T cells in acquired aplastic anemia. Study information: Isolated CD4+ and CD8+ cells, once sorted, yielded DNA averaging roughly 3.4 ug. Study results and caveats: Patients and controls shared 25 to 35 CD8+ CDR3 sequences, highly expressed in patients.

This CDR3 has 17 residues. The V end was cut by 0 bases, the J end by 3 bases, with 17 bases between. Germline loops: CDR1 SGHRS, CDR2 YFSETQ. Patients who underwent sequencing had shown CD8+CD57+ cell expansion by flow cytometry. Diagnosis of severe acquired aplastic anemia applied to all patients. Genomic DNA, serving as template, underwent TCR beta VDJ and CDR3 profiling. From the reads, TCRdb called clonotypes with MiXCR, one entry per CDR3 protein. Here the sample spans 150,000 to 200,000 distinct CDR3 sequences, 71% being singletons. Only a few counts were recorded for this clonotype. Its antigen is unidentified.

Input material: sorted CD4+, CD8+, or CD8+CD57+ T cells (not recorded which) from PBMCs. The receptor comes from a human donor with aplastic anemia. This sequence joins TRBV5-1 and TRBJ2-3; D unclear. CDR3 coding DNA: TGCGCCAGCAGCTTGGACACGGCGGTAATACGTACAGATACGCAGTATTTT. Translation: CASSLDTAVIRTDTQYF.